This T cell receptor (beta chain) appears in the sequencing data of a study of T cells expressing NK-cell markers. Using the 5' RACE reads, TCRdb records one entry per CDR3 protein without DNA. Seen in this sample are some 600,000 distinct CDR3 sequences; the ten most common clones hold approximately 3.6%. The CDR3 is made up of 15 amino acids. The sequenced sample consisted of blood T cells: a sorted CD56 or NKG2C T cell subset, CD4+ or CD8+ T cells, or bulk PBMC T cells (not recorded which). This TCR was sampled from a man aged 18 to 35 in good health. This rearrangement joins TRBV12-3 or TRBV12-4 to TRBJ2-5; TCRdb returns TRBD1, unconfirmable since there is no DNA. The CDR3 protein is CASSMGQGIQETQYF.